Listed here is a single T cell receptor beta chain. These data come from a study of blood T cell repertoires in COVID-19. The authors' processing: Using reference gene primer amplification, nucleated cell counts were estimated. Assay: immunoSEQ multiplex PCR; the TCRdb copy retains only in-frame clones and omits some. V and J calls and clone size are those listed in that table; D and trimming were worked out from the DNA. Among 120,000 or so clones listed, over 65% were seen once. CDR1 KGHDR and CDR2 SFDVKD come from the germline V gene. The CDR3 contains 21 residues. The trim removed 7 bases at V and 0 bases at J, leaving 23 bases unmatched.

This chain uses TRBV24-1 with TRBJ1-5, with TRBD1 matching 7 bases. This receptor was obtained from an elderly woman with acute or convalescent COVID-19. The sequencing sample was made of peripheral blood. The CDR3 DNA reads as TGTGCCACCAGCTTTTCAGAGCTGGGGCGGGACAGCTCTTATAGCAATCAGCCCCAGCATTTT. It codes for CATSFSELGRDSSYSNQPQHF.